This T cell receptor (beta chain) came from a study of blood T cells in healthy people across ages. For the second PCR, which ran for roughly 6 to 11 cycles, a sample-barcoded 5' primer and a J-beta primer mix were used. TCRdb used MiXCR to reprocess the 5' RACE reads, holding one entry per CDR3 protein. This sample yields about 640,000 distinct CDR3 sequences, of which less than 35% are seen a single time; about 15% belongs to the top ten. The V and J ends lost 5 bases and 0 bases, in that order; junction bases with no gene match: 7. The CDR3 loop spans 15 amino acids. Germline V gene data show CDR1 as DFQATT and CDR2 as SNEGSKA (reference sequence).

The chain combines TRBV20-1 with TRBJ2-3, with 8 bases that match TRBD1. Material for sequencing was blood. The TCR was taken from a woman of 80 years or more in good health. The CDR3 protein is CSAGDRSVSTDTQYF. The CDR3 coding sequence is TGCAGTGCTGGGGACAGGTCAGTTAGCACAGATACGCAGTATTTT.